These 22 T cell receptor beta chains came from one sample sequenced in a study of T cell repertoires in cytomegalovirus infection. These receptors are not linked to any known antigen. One entry per CDR3 protein, called by TCRdb with MiXCR from the reads. The sample has hundreds of thousands of distinct CDR3 sequences; roughly 46% are singletons. The source material was cultured PBMCs, sampled from culture after CMV antigen stimulation. These receptors originate from a human donor in good health (CMV status not recorded). Some clones in this sample may be carry-over from other donors' samples.

The rearrangement joins TRBV12-3 or TRBV12-4 to TRBJ1-1; 8 bases map to TRBD1. J gave up 2 bases and V 6 bases, and 5 bases lay outside the gene matches. The CDR3 runs 14 residues. Here the CDR3 DNA reads TGTGCCAGCAGGCAGACAGGGGTCAACACTGAAGCTTTCTTT. Residues: CASRQTGVNTEAFF.

J is TRBJ2-7 and V is TRBV4-2; a weak D match, TRBD2 (5 bases). The germline gives CDR1 LGHNA, CDR2 YNFKEQ. V lost 1 base and J lost 3, with 25 bases in between. The CDR3 extends over 19 amino acids. CDR3 sequence: CASSQVGRIEAFEGYEQYF. In DNA form, the CDR3 reads TGTGCCAGCAGCCAAGTCGGAAGGATTGAGGCTTTTGAGGGCTACGAGCAGTACTTC.

This chain links TRBV6-5 with TRBJ2-2, with D maybe TRBD1 (6 bases). The V end lost 6 bases, the J end lost 7 bases, and 12 bases lay between the germline ends. CDR1 and CDR2 from the germline V gene are MNHEY and SVGAGI. The CDR3 has 13 amino acids. This CDR3 reads CASRPQGSGELFF. For the CDR3, the DNA is TGTGCCAGCAGGCCACAGGGAAGCGGGGAGCTGTTTTTT.

This chain connects TRBV11-2 to TRBJ1-3; TRBD1 is a possible D gene (5 bases). Germline-derived CDR1 and CDR2 are SGHAT and FQNNGV. This CDR3 contains 13 residues. V was cut by 0 bases and J by 16 bases, with 16 bases left in between. CDR3 DNA sequence: TGTGCCAGCAGCTTAGATCCTGGGGGACCCCTCTATTTT. It codes for CASSLDPGGPLYF.

There are a few counts of this clonotype. As DNA, the CDR3 is TGTGCCAGCAGCTCAGAATCTCAGGGCACCATATATTTT. Translating it yields CASSSESQGTIYF. The chain recombines TRBV7-2 with TRBJ1-3; D is possibly TRBD1 (5 bases). The CDR3 loop spans 13 amino acids. Germline V gene sequence: CDR1 SGHTA, CDR2 FQGNSA. V was shortened by 4 bases and J by 9 bases, with 13 bases between the two germline ends.

The chain combines TRBV19 with TRBJ1-3; unclear D gene. The germline CDR1 and CDR2 sequences are LNHDA and SQIVND (reference sequence). V was trimmed by 2 bases and J by 0 bases, leaving 8 bases between them. The CDR3 is 15 residues long. CDR3 amino acids: CASSISRGSGNTIYF. CDR3 nucleotide sequence: TGTGCCAGTAGTATATCGCGCGGCTCTGGAAACACCATATATTTT.

About this clonotype itself: A read error may explain this, as a much larger clone is one base away. The rearrangement links TRBV7-6 to TRBJ1-1; D is unclear. The CDR3 is made up of 13 amino acids. Trimming shortened V by 8 bases and J by 1 base, and 11 bases separated the two germline ends. Germline lookup yields CDR1 SGHVS and CDR2 FNYEAQ. The CDR3 region is CASAALGNTEAFF. The CDR3, as DNA: TGTGCCAGCGCCGCGCTTGGGAACACTGAAGCTTTCTTT.

V is TRBV7-2 and J is TRBJ1-5; a weak D match, TRBD1 (6 bases). CDR1 is SGHTA, CDR2 FQGNSA, per germline. The CDR3 sequence is 14 residues long. The ends were cut back, 2 bases at V and 5 bases at J, with 10 bases in the middle. CDR3 in amino acids: CASSLTQGYQPQHF. The CDR3 nucleotides are TGTGCCAGCAGCTTAACACAGGGTTATCAGCCCCAGCATTTT.

V is TRBV29-1 and J is TRBJ2-3; D perhaps matches TRBD2 (5 bases). Germline V gene sequence: CDR1 SQVTM, CDR2 ANQGSEA. The CDR3 consists of 13 residues. Trimming stripped 4 bases from V and 6 bases from J, with 14 bases between. The CDR3 sequence: CSVARQASDTQYF. The CDR3, as DNA: TGCAGCGTTGCGCGGCAGGCTAGCGATACGCAGTATTTT.

The V and J genes are TRBV6-2 or TRBV6-3 and TRBJ2-7; D remains unclear. Looked up from germline, CDR1 is MNHEY and CDR2 is SVGEGT. With 5 bases removed from V and 5 bases from J, the gap between germline ends came to 10 bases. The CDR3 covers 12 residues. The CDR3 region has the DNA TGTGCCAGCAGTCCCCACATCGACGAGCAGTACTTC. Protein sequence: CASSPHIDEQYF.

The chain has TRBV15 and TRBJ2-1, with D hard to call. The CDR3 totals 16 residues. Trimming left V 0 bases short and J 4 bases short, with 13 bases between. Germline V gene data show CDR1 as LNHNV and CDR2 as YYDKDF (reference sequence). CDR3 coding DNA: TGTGCCACCAGCAGAGAGCCCCTATCCCCATACAATGAGCAGTTCTTC. Its protein is CATSREPLSPYNEQFF.

This sequence joins TRBV7-2 and TRBJ1-1; TRBD1 agrees at 9 bases. V shed 1 base and J 6 bases; nucleotides not matched to a gene: 0. Germline V gene data show CDR1 as SGHTA and CDR2 as FQGNSA. The CDR3 extends over 13 amino acids. The DNA of the CDR3 is TGTGCCAGCAGCTTAGGGACAGGGGCTGAAGCTTTCTTT. Protein: CASSLGTGAEAFF.

The genes are TRBV5-1 and TRBJ2-3, with 8 nucleotides matching TRBD2. The CDR3 length is 16 residues. CDR1 SGHRS and CDR2 YFSETQ come from the germline V gene. Losses at the gene ends were 4 bases for V and 1 base for J; bases not matched to a gene: 8. As DNA, the CDR3 is TGCGCCAGCAGCCGAGGTTCAGCGGGGGGCACAGATACGCAGTATTTT. Protein sequence: CASSRGSAGGTDTQYF.

This clonotype was recorded a few times. This chain joins TRBV7-2 and TRBJ2-3; no clear D. With 6 bases removed from V and 2 bases from J, the gap between germline ends came to 12 bases. Germline CDR1 reads SGHTA; CDR2 reads FQGNSA. This CDR3 has 14 amino acids. The CDR3 sequence: CASRPMMITDTQYF. The CDR3, as DNA: TGTGCCAGCAGGCCTATGATGATCACAGATACGCAGTATTTT.

The CDR3 DNA reads TGTGCCAGCAGCTTAAGTACTCTTAGAGGAGAGACCCAGTACTTC. Translation: CASSLSTLRGETQYF. The chain is built from TRBV7-8 and TRBJ2-5; D ambiguous. Germline V gene data show CDR1 as SGHVS and CDR2 as FQNEAQ. Trimming left V 2 bases short and J 4 bases short, with 14 bases between. CDR3 length: 15 amino acids.

The V and J genes are TRBV12-3 or TRBV12-4 and TRBJ2-1, with 7 bases identical to TRBD2. The CDR3 spans 15 residues. With V trimmed by 6 bases and J by 1 base, 6 bases remained unmatched. This CDR3 reads CASSGGTPSYNEQFF. DNA for the CDR3: TGTGCCAGCAGCGGGGGGACCCCGTCCTACAATGAGCAGTTCTTC.

The gene calls are TRBV19 and TRBJ2-7; the D is unclear. Germline-derived CDR1 and CDR2 are LNHDA and SQIVND (reference sequence). V gave up 4 bases and J gave up 5 bases, with 12 bases separating them. The CDR3 runs to 13 residues. The CDR3 DNA sequence: TGTGCCAGTAGTAAAAAAGCATGGGACGAGCAGTACTTC. Amino acids: CASSKKAWDEQYF.

This clonotype was observed a handful of times. The chain recombines TRBV6-5 with TRBJ2-1; 10 bases match TRBD2. With 2 bases clipped from V and 4 bases from J, the junction kept 5 bases outside the gene matches. Looked up from germline, CDR1 is MNHEY and CDR2 is SVGAGI. The CDR3 consists of 16 residues. The DNA of the CDR3 is TGTGCCAGCAGTTACATAGCGGGGGGACCTTACAATGAGCAGTTCTTC. Amino acids: CASSYIAGGPYNEQFF.

This clonotype was detected ten times or more. CDR3 nucleotide sequence: TGTGCCAGCAGCTTCGGCCCTGGGGATACCTATGGCTACACCTTC. Translation gives CASSFGPGDTYGYTF. The chain joins TRBV7-2 to TRBJ1-2; no definite D call. Germline assignment: CDR1 SGHTA and CDR2 FQGNSA. The CDR3 covers 15 residues. Trimming shortened V by 3 bases and J by 4 bases, and 15 bases separated the two germline ends.

The V call is TRBV6-4, the J call TRBJ2-1; 7 bases map to TRBD2. CDR3 length equals 14 residues. Germline V gene sequence: CDR1 MRHNA, CDR2 SNTAGT. V shed 3 bases, J shed 8 bases, and the junction held 7 bases outside the gene matches. The CDR3 spells CASSEVAAGDEQFF. Written as DNA, the CDR3 is TGTGCCAGCAGTGAGGTAGCGGCGGGGGATGAGCAGTTCTTC.

The J gene is TRBJ2-1, the V gene TRBV7-8; 8 bases are shared with TRBD2. The germline gives CDR1 SGHVS, CDR2 FQNEAQ. This CDR3 has 17 amino acids. J gave up 12 bases and V 2 bases, and 18 bases lay outside the gene matches. The CDR3 reads CASSLRGRLARVGGQFF. The CDR3 region has the DNA TGTGCCAGCAGCTTAAGGGGGAGACTAGCGAGGGTGGGGGGGCAGTTCTTC.

This clonotype was counted only a few times. The rearrangement links TRBV6-1 to TRBJ2-3, with TRBD2 matching over 7 bases. V lost 6 bases and J lost 0; bases outside the gene matches: 9. The germline CDR1 and CDR2 sequences are MNHNS and SASEGT. The CDR3 has 16 residues. The CDR3: CASSALGGGSTDTQYF. The CDR3 DNA is TGTGCCAGCAGCGCCCTGGGGGGGGGTAGCACAGATACGCAGTATTTT.